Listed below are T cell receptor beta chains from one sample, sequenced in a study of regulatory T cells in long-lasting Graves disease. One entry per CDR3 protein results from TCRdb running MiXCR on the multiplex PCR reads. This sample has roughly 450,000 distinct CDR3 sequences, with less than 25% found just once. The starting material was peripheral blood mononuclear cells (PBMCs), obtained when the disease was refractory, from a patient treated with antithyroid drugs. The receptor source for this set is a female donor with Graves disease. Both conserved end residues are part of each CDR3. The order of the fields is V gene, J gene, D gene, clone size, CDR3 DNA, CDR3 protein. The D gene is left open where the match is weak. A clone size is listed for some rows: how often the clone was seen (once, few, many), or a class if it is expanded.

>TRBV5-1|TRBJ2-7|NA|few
TGCGCCAGCAGCGGGGGACACCTGTCTTCCTACGAGCAGTACTTC
CASSGGHLSSYEQYF
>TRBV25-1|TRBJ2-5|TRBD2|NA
TGTGCCAGCAATGACCTGGGAGGGCCGGAGGAGACCCAGTACTTC
CASNDLGGPEETQYF
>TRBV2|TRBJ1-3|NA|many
TGTGCCAGCAGCTTTGCTCGGGGGTCTGGAAACACCATATATTTT
CASSFARGSGNTIYF
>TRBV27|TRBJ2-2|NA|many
TGTGCCAGCAGCTTCCGGGGCGCTGGGGAGCTGTTTTTT
CASSFRGAGELFF
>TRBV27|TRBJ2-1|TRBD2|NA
TGTGCCAGCGTTAGCGGGAGCTCCTACAATGAGCAGTTCTTC
CASVSGSSYNEQFF
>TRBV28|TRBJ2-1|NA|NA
TGTGCCAGCAGTCGAGCCGGAGTCGAGCAGTTCTTC
CASSRAGVEQFF
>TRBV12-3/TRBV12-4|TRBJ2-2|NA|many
TGTGCCAGCAGTTTTTATGTGGATGAGGCCGGGGAGCTGTTTTTT
CASSFYVDEAGELFF
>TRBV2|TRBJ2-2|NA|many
TGTGCCAGCAGTAGCTCGGCGACACCAAACACCGGGGAGCTGTTTTTT
CASSSSATPNTGELFF
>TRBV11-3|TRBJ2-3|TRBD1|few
TGTGCCAGCAGCGGCTACGTCGACGGGACAGGGAACACAGATACGCAGTATTTT
CASSGYVDGTGNTDTQYF
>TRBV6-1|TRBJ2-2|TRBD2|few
TGTGCCAGCAAGGGTAGCGGGAGAATTTACACCGGGGAGCTGTTTTTT
CASKGSGRIYTGELFF
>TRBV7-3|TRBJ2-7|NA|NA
TGTGCCAGCAGCTTCGAGGAGTCCTACGAGCAGTACTTC
CASSFEESYEQYF
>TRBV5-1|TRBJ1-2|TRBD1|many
TGCGCCAGCAGCCGAGGGACAGACGGCTACACCTTC
CASSRGTDGYTF
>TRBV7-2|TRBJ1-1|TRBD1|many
TGTGCCAGCAGCTCACGACAGGGTCCGACTGAAGCTTTCTTT
CASSSRQGPTEAFF
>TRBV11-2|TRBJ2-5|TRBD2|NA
TGTGCCAGCAGCTCGAGACTAGCGGGAGGACAAGGGACCCAGTACTTC
CASSSRLAGGQGTQYF
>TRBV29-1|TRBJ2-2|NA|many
TGCAGCGTTGGTGGGCTAACCGGGGAGCTGTTTTTT
CSVGGLTGELFF
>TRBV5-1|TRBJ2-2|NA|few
TGCGCCAGCAGCCTGACTTTAACCGGGGAGCTGTTTTTT
CASSLTLTGELFF
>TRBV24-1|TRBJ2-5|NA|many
TGTGCCACCAGTTTAAGGGAGACCCAGTACTTC
CATSLRETQYF
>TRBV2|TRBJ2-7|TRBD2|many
TGTGCCAGCTGGTCTAGCGGTACGACCTACGAGCAGTACTTC
CASWSSGTTYEQYF
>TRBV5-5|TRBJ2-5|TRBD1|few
TGTGCCAGCAGCTTATACGGGACAGTCCAAGAGACCCAGTACTTC
CASSLYGTVQETQYF
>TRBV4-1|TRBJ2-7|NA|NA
TGCGCCAGCAGCCAAGTCGACAGGGAGGGAGTGTACGAGCAGTACTTC
CASSQVDREGVYEQYF
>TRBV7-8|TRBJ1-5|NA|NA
TGTGCCAGCAGCTCCTTCAACAGGGTTAGCAATCAGCCCCAGCATTTT
CASSSFNRVSNQPQHF
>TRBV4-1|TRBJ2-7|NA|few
TGCGCCAGCAGCCAAGAACCGGGAGTCTCCTACGAGCAGTACTTC
CASSQEPGVSYEQYF
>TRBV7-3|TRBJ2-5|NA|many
TGTGCCAGCAGCAAGACAGACCAAGAGACCCAGTACTTC
CASSKTDQETQYF
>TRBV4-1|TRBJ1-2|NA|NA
TGCGCCAGCAGCCAGCCGGACAGAGCTAACTATGGCTACACCTTC
CASSQPDRANYGYTF
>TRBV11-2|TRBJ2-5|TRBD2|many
TGTGCCAGCAGCTTAGATGCGGGAGACGAGACCCAGTACTTC
CASSLDAGDETQYF
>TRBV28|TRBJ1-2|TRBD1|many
TGTGCCAGCAGTGCGCTCGGGACAGGGGACGGCTACACCTTC
CASSALGTGDGYTF
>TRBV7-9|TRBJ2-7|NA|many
TGTGCCAGCAGCCAATCGGGGGCCTACGAGCAGTACTTC
CASSQSGAYEQYF
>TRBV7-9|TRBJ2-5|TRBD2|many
TGTGCCAGCAGCTTAGATGGAGGGACTAGCGGGGACGCGCCTTTCTTC
CASSLDGGTSGDAPFF
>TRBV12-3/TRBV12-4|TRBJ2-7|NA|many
TGTGCCTGCCGGGACCAACACTACGAGCAGTACTTC
CACRDQHYEQYF
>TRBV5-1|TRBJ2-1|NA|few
TGCGCCAGCAGCTCTTACTCGTGGGGTGAGCAGTTCTTC
CASSSYSWGEQFF
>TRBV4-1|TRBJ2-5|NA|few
TGCGCCAGCAGCCAAGATAATACTATCGAGACCCAGTACTTC
CASSQDNTIETQYF
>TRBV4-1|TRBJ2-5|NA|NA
TGCGCCAGCAGCGACCTACGCCGGGGGATTGAGACCCAGTACTTC
CASSDLRRGIETQYF
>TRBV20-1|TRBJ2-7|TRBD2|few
TGCAGTGCCCGCCCAGCGGGAGGGCCCTTCTCCTACGAGCAGTACTTC
CSARPAGGPFSYEQYF
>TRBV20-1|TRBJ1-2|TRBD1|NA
TGCAGTGCTAGAGGGTGGACAGGGTCGGAACTACGGTATGGCTACACCTTC
CSARGWTGSELRYGYTF
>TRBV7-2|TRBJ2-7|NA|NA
TGTGCCAGCAGCTTAGGGAAAGGGAGATGGTACTTC
CASSLGKGRWYF
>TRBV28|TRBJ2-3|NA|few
TGTGCCAGCAGTGGGGGTAGTTTGGTGCTAGTGACGCAGTATTTT
CASSGGSLVLVTQYF
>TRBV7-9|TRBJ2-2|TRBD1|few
TGTGCCAGCAGCTCACCCAGGGGGTCTAACACCGGGGAGCTGTTTTTT
CASSSPRGSNTGELFF
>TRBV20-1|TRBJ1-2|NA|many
TGCAGTGTAATAGACTCCGGGCCTACATATGGCTACACCTTC
CSVIDSGPTYGYTF
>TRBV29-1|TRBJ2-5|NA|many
TGCAGCGTTGAAGAGGACCAAGAGACCCAGTACTTC
CSVEEDQETQYF
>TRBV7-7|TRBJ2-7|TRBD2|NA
TGTGCTAGCAGCCTCGGGACTAGCTCATTTTACGAGCAGTACTTC
CASSLGTSSFYEQYF
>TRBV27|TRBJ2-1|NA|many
TGTGCCAGCTCCAAATATAATGAGCAGTTCTTC
CASSKYNEQFF